This record covers a single T cell receptor beta chain. This record comes from a study of blood T cell repertoires in COVID-19. Turning to the study itself: Material from acute and convalescent COVID-19 was sourced from the United States, Italy and Spain.

This CDR3 comprises 14 residues. The V segment lost 2 bases and the J segment 8 bases; nucleotides outside the gene matches: 3. Germline CDR1 is SGHTA and CDR2 is FQGNSA. Per the original methods: Estimated nucleated cell counts came from reference gene primer amplification. Method: immunoSEQ multiplex PCR; TCRdb's copy keeps in-frame clones and lacks some. The DNA was the basis for D and trimming; V, J and clone size are from that table. The table shows fewer than 100,000 clones, with approximately 85% occurring only once. Enrolled during active infection, Seattle patients were then followed longitudinally.

This chain connects TRBV7-2 to TRBJ2-1; 10 nucleotides line up with TRBD2. The specimen was peripheral blood. This sequence was found in a man between 50 and 59 years old with COVID-19, enrolled during active disease. The CDR3 DNA reads as TGTGCCAGCAGCTTATCAGCGGGAGGGCATGAGCAGTTCTTC. Its protein product is CASSLSAGGHEQFF.